This T cell receptor beta chain was captured in a study of T cells after yellow fever vaccination. A remark on this clonotype: Its target is unknown.

The 5'RACE template-switching step produced TCR cDNA and added a universal primer site and UMIs. TCRdb re-called the 5' RACE reads through MiXCR, storing one row per CDR3 protein. The sample includes 450,000 to 550,000 distinct CDR3 sequences, 19% seen only once; the top ten take around 15%. V shed 4 bases and J shed 6 bases, with 19 bases lying between them. Germline V gene lookup returns CDR1 MNHEY and CDR2 SMNVEV (reference sequence). This CDR3 contains 15 residues. Study observations and caveats: Abundant bulk-population clonotypes could contaminate the FACS-sorted repertoires. After the booster, nearly 98% of CD4 and about nine tenths of CD8 primary-response clones were re-detected.

The sample here was PBMCs, taken 15 days after the yellow fever booster vaccination. This receptor was obtained from a man aged 25 to 45 who received the YFV17D yellow fever vaccine. The rearrangement uses TRBV27 and TRBJ2-7, with D unclear. The CDR3: CASSYPPFGFREQYF. DNA for the CDR3: TGTGCCAGCAGTTACCCCCCGTTCGGGTTCCGCGAGCAGTACTTC.